The 6 T cell receptor beta chains below were found in one sample sequenced in a study of T cell responses to AZD1222 COVID-19 vaccine. The method was immunoSEQ multiplex PCR; TCRdb's version includes in-frame clones alone and lacks a portion of them. The sample has under 130,000 clones; about 90% are singletons. Specimen: peripheral blood, collected 28 days after the second AZD1222 dose. These receptors came from an adult who received the AZD1222 COVID-19 vaccine.

This clone was seen a single time. The gene calls are TRBV20-1 and TRBJ1-6; D may be TRBD1 (6 bases). V was cut by 3 bases and J by 10 bases, with 16 bases left in between. The germline V gene has CDR1 DFQATT and CDR2 SNEGSKA (reference sequence). There are 14 residues in the CDR3. CDR3 sequence (DNA): TGCAGTGCTAGTGTCAGGGGTAACTTCTCACCCCTCCACTTT. This encodes CSASVRGNFSPLHF.

J is TRBJ1-5 and V is TRBV12-5, with unresolved D. Trimming took 7 bases from V and 8 from J, leaving 15 bases between them. From germline, CDR1 is LGHNT and CDR2 FRNRAP. The CDR3 totals 13 residues. The CDR3 protein is CASVVAPKEPQHF. DNA of the CDR3: TGTGCTAGTGTAGTGGCCCCTAAAGAGCCCCAGCATTTT.

V is TRBV12-3 or TRBV12-4 and J is TRBJ2-5; D gene ambiguous. V lost 3 bases and J 5 bases, leaving 4 bases between the germline ends. There are 11 residues in the CDR3. The CDR3 loop reads CASSLTETQYF. CDR3 coding DNA: TGTGCCAGCAGTTTGACGGAGACCCAGTACTTC.

This chain links TRBV18 with TRBJ2-7; D is uncertain. The germline V gene encodes CDR1 KGHSH and CDR2 LQKENI. CDR3 length: 12 residues. Deletions cut 3 bases from V and 6 bases from J, with 9 bases between. The CDR3 coding sequence is TGTGCCAGCTCACCCCAGGTTAGCGAGCAGTACTTC. This translates into CASSPQVSEQYF.

The CDR3 DNA is TGTGCCAGCTCACCTTATCCGACTAGCGGAACTCCCAGCTCCTACAATGAGCAGTTCTTC. Amino acids: CASSPYPTSGTPSSYNEQFF. The chain uses TRBV18 and TRBJ2-1; 9 bases line up with TRBD2. The germline V gene has CDR1 KGHSH and CDR2 LQKENI. This CDR3 is 20 amino acids long. V shed 3 bases, J shed 0 bases, and the junction held 15 bases outside the gene matches.

The V gene is TRBV7-2, the J gene TRBJ1-6, with 10 nucleotides matching TRBD1. Trimming cost V 5 bases and J 6 bases; bases outside gene matches: 10. Per the germline V gene, CDR1 is SGHTA and CDR2 is FQGNSA. The CDR3 totals 17 residues. The CDR3 reads CASSLRDRGLGNSPLHF. CDR3 in DNA: TGTGCCAGCAGCCTACGGGACAGGGGTCTTGGTAATTCACCCCTCCACTTT.